This T cell receptor (beta chain) was sequenced during a study of blood T cells in healthy people across ages. Next came a second PCR, run for about 7 to 12 cycles, which used a sample-barcoded 5' primer along with a J-beta primer mix. MiXCR, applied by TCRdb to the 5' RACE reads, yields one record per CDR3 protein. The sample holds some 900,000 distinct CDR3 sequences; under 30% are singletons and the top ten take roughly a sixth. Many counts were recorded for this clonotype. V was cut by 1 base and J by 6 bases, with 10 bases left in between. CDR1 SGHVS and CDR2 FNYEAQ come from the germline V gene. The CDR3 is made up of 15 amino acids.

The TCR comes from a woman older than 75 in good health. The chain employs TRBV7-6 and TRBJ1-6; D gene uncertain. Sequenced input: blood. CDR3 sequence (DNA): TGTGCCAGCAGCTTAGGTGTGGCCGGTAATTCACCCCTCCACTTT. Translation: CASSLGVAGNSPLHF.